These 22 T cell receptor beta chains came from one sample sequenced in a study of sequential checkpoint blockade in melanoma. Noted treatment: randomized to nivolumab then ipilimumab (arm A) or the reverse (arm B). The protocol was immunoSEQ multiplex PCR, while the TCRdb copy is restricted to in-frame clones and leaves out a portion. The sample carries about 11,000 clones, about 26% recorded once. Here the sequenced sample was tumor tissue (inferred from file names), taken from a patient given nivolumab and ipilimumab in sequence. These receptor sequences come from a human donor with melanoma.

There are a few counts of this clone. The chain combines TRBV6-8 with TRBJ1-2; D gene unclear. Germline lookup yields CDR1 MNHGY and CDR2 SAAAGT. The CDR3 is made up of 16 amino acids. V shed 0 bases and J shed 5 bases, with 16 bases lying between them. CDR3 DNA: TGTGCCAGCAGTTACTCGGACGGGGTCGGGAAATATGGCTACACCTTC. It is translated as CASSYSDGVGKYGYTF.

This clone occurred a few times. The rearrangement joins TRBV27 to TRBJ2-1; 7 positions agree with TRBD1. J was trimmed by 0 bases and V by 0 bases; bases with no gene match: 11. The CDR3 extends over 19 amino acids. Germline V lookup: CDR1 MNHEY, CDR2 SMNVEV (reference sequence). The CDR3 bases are TGTGCCAGCAGTTTATCAGTGGGGTTTACAGGGGCCTCCTACAATGAGCAGTTCTTC. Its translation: CASSLSVGFTGASYNEQFF.

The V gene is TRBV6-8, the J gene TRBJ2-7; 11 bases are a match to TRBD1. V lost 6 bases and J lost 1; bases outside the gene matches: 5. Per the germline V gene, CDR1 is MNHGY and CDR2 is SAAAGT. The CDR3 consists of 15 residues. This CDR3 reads CASRRTGGGSYEQYF. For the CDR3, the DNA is TGTGCCAGCAGACGGACAGGGGGCGGGTCCTACGAGCAGTACTTC.

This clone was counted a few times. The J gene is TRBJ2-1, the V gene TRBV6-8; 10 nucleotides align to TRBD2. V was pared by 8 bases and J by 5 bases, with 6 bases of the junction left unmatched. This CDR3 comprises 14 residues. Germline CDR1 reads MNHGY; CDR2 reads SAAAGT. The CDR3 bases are TGTGCCAGCCTGGGTACTAGCGGGGACAATGAGCAGTTCTTC. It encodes CASLGTSGDNEQFF.

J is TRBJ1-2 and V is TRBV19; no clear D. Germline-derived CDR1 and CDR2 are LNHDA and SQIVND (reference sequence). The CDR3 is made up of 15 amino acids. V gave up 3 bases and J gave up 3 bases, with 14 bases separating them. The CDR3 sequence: CASSMGTISDYGYTF. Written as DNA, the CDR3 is TGTGCCAGTAGTATGGGAACGATCTCGGACTATGGCTACACCTTC.

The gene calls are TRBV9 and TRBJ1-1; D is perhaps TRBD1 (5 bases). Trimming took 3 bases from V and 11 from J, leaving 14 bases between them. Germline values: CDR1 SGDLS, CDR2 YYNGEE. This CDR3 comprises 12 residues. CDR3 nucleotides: TGTGCCAGCAGCGGGACACCCCTTGGGGCTTTCTTT. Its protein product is CASSGTPLGAFF.

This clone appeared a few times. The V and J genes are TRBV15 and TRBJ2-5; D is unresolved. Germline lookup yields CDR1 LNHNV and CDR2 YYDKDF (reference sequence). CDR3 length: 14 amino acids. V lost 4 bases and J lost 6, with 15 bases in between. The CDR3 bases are TGTGCCACCAGCACCCCCATAGGCATGCAGACCCAGTACTTC. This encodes CATSTPIGMQTQYF.

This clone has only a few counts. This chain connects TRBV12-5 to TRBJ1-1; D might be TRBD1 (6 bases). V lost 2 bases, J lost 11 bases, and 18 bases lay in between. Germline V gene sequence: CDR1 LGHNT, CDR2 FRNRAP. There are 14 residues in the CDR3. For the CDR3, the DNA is TGTGCTAGTGGTTTGCGGGGGGGCGGTTGGAGGGCTTTCTTT. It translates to CASGLRGGGWRAFF.

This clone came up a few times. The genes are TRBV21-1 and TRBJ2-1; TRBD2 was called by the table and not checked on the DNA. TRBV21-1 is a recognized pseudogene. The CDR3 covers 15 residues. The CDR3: CASSDPAGTYNEQFF. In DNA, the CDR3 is TGTGCCAGCAGTGATCCAGCGGGGACTTACAATGAGCAGTTCTTC.

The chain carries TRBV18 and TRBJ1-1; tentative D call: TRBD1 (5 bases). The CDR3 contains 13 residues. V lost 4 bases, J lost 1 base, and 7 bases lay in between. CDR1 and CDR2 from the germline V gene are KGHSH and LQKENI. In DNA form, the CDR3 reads TGTGCCAGCTCACTACAGGCGAACACTGAAGCTTTCTTT. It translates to CASSLQANTEAFF.

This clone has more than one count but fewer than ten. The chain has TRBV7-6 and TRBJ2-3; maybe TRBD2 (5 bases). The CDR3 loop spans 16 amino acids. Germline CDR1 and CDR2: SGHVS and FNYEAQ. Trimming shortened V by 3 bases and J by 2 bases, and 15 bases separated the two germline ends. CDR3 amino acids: CASSLGSLASTDTQYF. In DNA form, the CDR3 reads TGTGCCAGCAGCTTGGGGTCGCTAGCCTCCACAGATACGCAGTATTTT. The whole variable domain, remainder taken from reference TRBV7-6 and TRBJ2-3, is GAGVSQSPRYKVTKRGQDVALRCDPISGHVSLYWYRQALGQGPEFLTYFNYEAQQDKSGLPNDRFSAERPEGSISTLTIQRTEQRDSAMYRCASSLGSLASTDTQYFGPGTRLTVL.

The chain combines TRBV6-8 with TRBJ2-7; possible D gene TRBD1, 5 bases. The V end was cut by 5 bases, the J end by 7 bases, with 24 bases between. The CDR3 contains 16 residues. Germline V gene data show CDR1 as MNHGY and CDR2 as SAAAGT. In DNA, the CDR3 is TGTGCCAGCAGTGCCGTGGCACCATCGTACCCAGGGGAGCAGTACTTC. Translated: CASSAVAPSYPGEQYF.

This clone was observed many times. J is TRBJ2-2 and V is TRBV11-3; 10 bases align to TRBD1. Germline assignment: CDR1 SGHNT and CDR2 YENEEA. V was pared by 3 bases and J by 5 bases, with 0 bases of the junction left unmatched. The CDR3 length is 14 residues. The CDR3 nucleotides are TGTGCCAGCAGCTTGGACAGGGGGACCGGGGAGCTGTTTTTT. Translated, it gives CASSLDRGTGELFF.

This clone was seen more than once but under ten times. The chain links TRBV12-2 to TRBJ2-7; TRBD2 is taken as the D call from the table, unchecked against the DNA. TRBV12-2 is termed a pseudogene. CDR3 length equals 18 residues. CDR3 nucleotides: TGTGCAAGTCGCTTAGCAAGTGGGGTAGCGGCCTTCTCCTACGAGCAGTACTTC. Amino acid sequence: CASRLASGVAAFSYEQYF.

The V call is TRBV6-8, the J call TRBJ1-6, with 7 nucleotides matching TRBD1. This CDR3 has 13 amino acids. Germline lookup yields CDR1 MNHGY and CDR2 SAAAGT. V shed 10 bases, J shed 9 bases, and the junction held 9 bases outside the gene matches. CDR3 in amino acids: CAIRTGEGSPLHF. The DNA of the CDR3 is TGTGCCATCAGGACAGGCGAGGGTTCACCCCTCCACTTT.

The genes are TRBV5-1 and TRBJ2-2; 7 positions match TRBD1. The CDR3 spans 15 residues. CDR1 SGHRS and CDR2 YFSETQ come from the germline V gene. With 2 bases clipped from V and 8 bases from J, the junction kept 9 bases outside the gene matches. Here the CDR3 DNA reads TGCGCCAGCAGCTTCGACCGGACAGGACAGGGGGAGCTGTTTTTT. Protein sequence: CASSFDRTGQGELFF.

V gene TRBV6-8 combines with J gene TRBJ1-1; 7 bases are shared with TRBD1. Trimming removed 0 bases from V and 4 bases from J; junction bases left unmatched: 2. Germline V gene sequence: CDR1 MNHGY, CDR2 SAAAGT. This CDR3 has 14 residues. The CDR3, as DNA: TGTGCCAGCAGTTACTCCCGACAGGGCACTGAAGCTTTCTTT. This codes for CASSYSRQGTEAFF.

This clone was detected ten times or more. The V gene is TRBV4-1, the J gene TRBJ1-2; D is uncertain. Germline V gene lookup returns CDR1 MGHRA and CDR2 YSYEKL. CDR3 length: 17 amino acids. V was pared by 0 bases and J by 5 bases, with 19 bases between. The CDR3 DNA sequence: TGCGCCAGCAGCCAAGAGGGCCAGGACGTCGCCTTTTATGGCTACACCTTC. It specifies CASSQEGQDVAFYGYTF.

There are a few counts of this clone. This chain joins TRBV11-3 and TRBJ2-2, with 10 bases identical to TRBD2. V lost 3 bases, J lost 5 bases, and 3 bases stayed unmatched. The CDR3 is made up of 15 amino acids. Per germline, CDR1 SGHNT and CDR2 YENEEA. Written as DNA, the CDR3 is TGTGCCAGCAGCTTCAGCGGGGGGGCGACCGGGGAGCTGTTTTTT. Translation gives CASSFSGGATGELFF.

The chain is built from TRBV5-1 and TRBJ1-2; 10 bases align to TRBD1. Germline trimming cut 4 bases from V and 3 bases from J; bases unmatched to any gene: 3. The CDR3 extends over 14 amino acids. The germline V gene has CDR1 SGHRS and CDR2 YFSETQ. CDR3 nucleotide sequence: TGCGCCAGCAGCACCGGACAGGGGGACTATGGCTACACCTTC. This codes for CASSTGQGDYGYTF. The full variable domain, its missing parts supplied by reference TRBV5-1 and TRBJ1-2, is KAGVTQTPRYLIKTRGQQVTLSCSPISGHRSVSWYQQTPGQGLQFLFEYFSETQRNKGNFPGRFSGRQFSNSRSEMNVSTLELGDSALYLCASSTGQGDYGYTFGSGTRLTVV.

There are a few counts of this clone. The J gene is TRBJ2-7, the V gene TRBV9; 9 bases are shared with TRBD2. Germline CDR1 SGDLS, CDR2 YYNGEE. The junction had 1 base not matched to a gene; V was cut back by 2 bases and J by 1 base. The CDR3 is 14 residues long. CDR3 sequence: CASSVSGGSYEQYF. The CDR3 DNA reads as TGTGCCAGCAGCGTTAGCGGGGGTTCCTACGAGCAGTACTTC.

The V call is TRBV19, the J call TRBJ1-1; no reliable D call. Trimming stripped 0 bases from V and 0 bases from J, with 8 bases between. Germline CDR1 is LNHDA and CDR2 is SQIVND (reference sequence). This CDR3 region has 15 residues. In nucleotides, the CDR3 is TGTGCCAGTAGTATAGATACAGCAATGAACACTGAAGCTTTCTTT. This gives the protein CASSIDTAMNTEAFF.